Included here is one TCR beta chain sequence, with context. Its antigen is currently unknown. The source of the sample is a study of blood T cells in healthy people across ages. Study-wide background: Through template switching, about one barcoded beta molecule was captured per two T cells, as measured in model experiments.

Deletions cut 4 bases from V and 7 bases from J, with 14 bases between. The germline gives CDR1 SGHRS, CDR2 YFSETQ. CDR3 size: 13 residues. Study-wide findings and caveats: Older age coincided with a roughly linear decline in TCR beta diversity per million T cells. Expanded clonotype changes were possibly confounded by unknown donor CMV status.

Through a sample-barcoded 5' primer and a J-beta primer mix, a second PCR was run for roughly 7 to 12 cycles. TCRdb re-derived calls from the 5' RACE reads in MiXCR, one entry per CDR3 protein. Found here are 590,000 or so distinct CDR3 sequences, approximately 30% of them singletons; the top ten hold 15% to 18%. The TCR sequence derives from a woman of 80 years or more in good health. The specimen sequenced was blood. The chain couples TRBV5-1 to TRBJ1-1; the D gene is possibly TRBD1 (6 bases). The CDR3 sequence: CASSVGTQYEAFF. Here the CDR3 DNA reads TGCGCCAGCAGCGTCGGGACACAATATGAAGCTTTCTTT.